These T cell receptor beta chains were read from a single sample in a study of T cells in tuberculosis. Profiling relied on immunoSEQ multiplex PCR, and the TCRdb table lists in-frame clones only, not all of them. The data contain about 49,000 clones, 90% to 95% of them seen just once; the ten biggest clones take up about 1.5%. This specimen consisted of PBMCs, obtained at tuberculosis diagnosis. The receptor source for this set is an adult with tuberculosis. CDR3s include the opening cysteine and the closing phenylalanine or tryptophan. A D gene is named only where the DNA matches it firmly. Clone size, where shown, is once, few, many, or a class for clones that have expanded.

d_gene | j_gene | abundance | v_gene | CDR3aa | CDR3nt
TRBD1 | TRBJ2-5 | . | TRBV19 | CASSNFRQGWQETQYF | TGTGCCAGTAGTAATTTTCGACAGGGTTGGCAAGAGACCCAGTACTTC
. | TRBJ2-7 | . | TRBV5-1 | CASSSAFSYEQYF | TGCGCCAGCAGCTCCGCCTTTAGCTACGAGCAGTACTTC
TRBD2 | TRBJ2-7 | once | TRBV28 | CASSSRSGAGGNEQYF | TGTGCCAGCAGTTCAAGATCCGGAGCGGGAGGGAACGAGCAGTACTTC
. | TRBJ1-5 | once | TRBV19 | CASRIGGAGNQPQHF | TGTGCCAGTAGAATTGGGGGCGCGGGCAATCAGCCCCAGCATTTT
TRBD2 | TRBJ2-2 | . | TRBV7-6 | CASSKSGVAGNTGELFF | TGTGCCAGCAGCAAAAGTGGGGTAGCGGGAAACACCGGGGAGCTGTTTTTT
. | TRBJ1-1 | . | TRBV5-1 | CASSLAQGNTEAFF | TGCGCCAGCAGCTTGGCACAGGGGAACACTGAAGCTTTCTTT
. | TRBJ2-7 | . | TRBV15 | CATSRDHSGPSYEQYF | TGTGCCACCAGCAGAGATCATAGCGGACCGTCCTACGAGCAGTACTTC
. | TRBJ2-2 | . | TRBV11-2 | CASSLAGVTAGELFF | TGTGCCAGCAGCTTAGCAGGGGTAACTGCCGGGGAGCTGTTTTTT
. | TRBJ1-5 | once | TRBV6-5 | CASSSRETSNQPQHF | TGTGCCAGCAGTTCGAGGGAGACTAGCAATCAGCCCCAGCATTTT
. | TRBJ1-1 | . | TRBV7-9 | CASSLALRKNTEAFF | TGTGCCAGCAGCTTAGCGCTGAGGAAGAACACTGAAGCTTTCTTT
. | TRBJ1-5 | . | TRBV6-1 | CASSEAGGQPQHF | TGTGCCAGCAGTGAAGCCGGGGGTCAGCCCCAGCATTTT
. | TRBJ1-1 | . | TRBV25-1 | CASRSPNTEAFF | TGTGCCAGCAGAAGCCCGAACACTGAAGCTTTCTTT
. | TRBJ2-3 | . | TRBV11-3 | CASSRGTSSSTDTQYF | TGTGCCAGCAGCCGTGGGACTTCATCTAGCACAGATACGCAGTATTTT
TRBD1 | TRBJ2-5 | . | TRBV5-6 | CASSGDSTGIVEYQETQYF | TGTGCCAGCAGCGGGGATTCGACAGGGATAGTAGAGTACCAAGAGACCCAGTACTTC
TRBD2 | TRBJ2-7 | . | TRBV6-5 | CASSISGSYEQYF | TGTGCCAGCAGTATTAGCGGGTCCTACGAGCAGTACTTC
. | TRBJ2-7 | . | TRBV2 | CASSNFGEIVRYEQYF | TGTGCCAGCAGTAATTTCGGGGAGATCGTAAGGTACGAGCAGTACTTC